The clone carrying this T cell receptor (beta chain) was detected a few times. Its antigen is currently unknown. Sampled 1 year posttransplant, controls received myeloablative marrow transplants, methotrexate and a calcineurin inhibitor. The data were obtained in a study of T cells after posttransplantation cyclophosphamide. Whole-study results and caveats: Donor-recipient repertoire similarity was low at 1-2 months, rising over year one. Tissue-infiltrating T cells from skin or gut overlapped little with blood T cells.

CDR3 length equals 15 residues. CDR1 is SGHAT and CDR2 is FQNNGV in the germline V gene. Trimming stripped 0 bases from V and 2 bases from J, with 8 bases between. Assay: immunoSEQ multiplex PCR; the TCRdb copy retains only in-frame clones and omits some. The sample records some 10,000 clones, around 87% being singletons. The TCR was taken from a male patient aged 25-45 years who received an allogeneic stem cell transplant from an unrelated donor, was CMV-positive, and had no GVHD. The T cells may come from the graft donor. The sample consisted of PBMCs, taken after an allogeneic stem cell transplant with a calcineurin inhibitor and methotrexate. V usage is TRBV11-2 and J usage is TRBJ1-5, with a weak D call TRBD1 (5 bases). In DNA form, the CDR3 reads TGTGCCAGCAGCTTAGAGACGGGGGGCAATCAGCCCCAGCATTTT. Amino acids: CASSLETGGNQPQHF.